A single sample gave rise to the 27 T cell receptor beta chains below, sequenced in a study of blood T cell repertoires in COVID-19. Here immunoSEQ multiplex PCR was the method, and the copy in TCRdb shows in-frame clones only, minus some. The sample gives around 170,000 clones, more than 70% of which show up once; roughly 3.1% is in the top ten. Input material: peripheral blood. Receptors were obtained from a man between 60 and 75 years old with acute or convalescent COVID-19.

The rearrangement joins TRBV11-2 to TRBJ1-1, with unresolved D. V lost 6 bases to trimming and J lost 0 bases, with 8 bases between them. The CDR3 runs to 13 residues. CDR1 is SGHAT, CDR2 FQNNGV, per germline. The CDR3 protein is CASRVSMNTEAFF. Here the CDR3 DNA reads TGTGCCAGCAGGGTTAGTATGAACACTGAAGCTTTCTTT.

The chain employs TRBV18 and TRBJ1-5, with 7 bases aligning to TRBD1. The CDR3 is 14 amino acids. The V gene's germline CDR1 is KGHSH and CDR2 LQKENI. Losses at the gene ends were 6 bases for V and 3 bases for J; bases not matched to a gene: 5. The CDR3 DNA reads TGTGCCAGCTCTCAAGGACAGGACAATCAGCCCCAGCATTTT. Its translation: CASSQGQDNQPQHF.

The chain has TRBV7-9 and TRBJ1-5; TRBD1 matches at 7 bases. The CDR3 runs 13 residues. After removal of 5 bases from V and 6 bases from J, the junction contained 4 bases not matched to a gene. The germline CDR1 and CDR2 sequences are SEHNR and FQNEAQ (reference sequence). CDR3 residues: CASSPGGVQPQHF. The CDR3 DNA follows: TGTGCCAGCAGCCCAGGGGGAGTTCAGCCCCAGCATTTT.

Only one count was recorded for this clone. This chain links TRBV6-5 with TRBJ1-1; D not resolved. With 6 bases removed from V and 6 bases from J, the gap between germline ends came to 11 bases. The CDR3 contains 12 residues. Germline V gene data show CDR1 as MNHEY and CDR2 as SVGAGI. The CDR3 reads CASRSRFAEAFF. The CDR3 DNA follows: TGTGCCAGCAGATCCAGGTTCGCTGAAGCTTTCTTT.

This chain connects TRBV7-2 to TRBJ1-3; weak D call: TRBD1 (6 bases). CDR3 length: 16 amino acids. Per germline, CDR1 SGHTA and CDR2 FQGNSA. V lost 3 bases and J 0 bases, leaving 12 bases between the germline ends. CDR3 sequence: CASSLRQDSSGNTIYF. For the CDR3, the DNA is TGTGCCAGCAGCTTGCGCCAGGACAGCTCTGGAAACACCATATATTTT.

This rearrangement joins TRBV5-8 to TRBJ2-4; 7 nucleotides agree with TRBD2. After removal of 4 bases from V and 0 bases from J, the junction contained 7 bases not matched to a gene. Germline CDR1 is SGHTS and CDR2 is YDEGEE. The CDR3 extends over 16 amino acids. The CDR3 coding sequence is TGTGCCAGCAGCACGACAGCGGGACTAGCCAAAAACATTCAGTACTTC. Its protein product is CASSTTAGLAKNIQYF.

The rearrangement links TRBV7-9 to TRBJ1-6; the match to TRBD1 covers 10 bases. CDR1 and CDR2 from the germline V gene are SEHNR and FQNEAQ (reference sequence). Trimming cost V 4 bases and J 9 bases; bases outside gene matches: 3. This CDR3 contains 14 residues. The CDR3 here is CASSSDRGLSPLHF. In DNA form, the CDR3 reads TGTGCCAGCAGCTCCGACAGGGGGCTTTCACCCCTCCACTTT.

This clone was seen a handful of times. The chain uses TRBV11-2 and TRBJ2-1; D remains unclear. The germline V and J ends were trimmed by 0 bases and 9 bases, with 18 bases remaining between them. Per the germline V gene, CDR1 is SGHAT and CDR2 is FQNNGV. This CDR3 region has 16 residues. Written as DNA, the CDR3 is TGTGCCAGCAGCTTAGATCGTGTGACTCCGTTTCTTGAGCAGTTCTTC. Protein product: CASSLDRVTPFLEQFF.

The chain links TRBV3-1 (or the pseudogene TRBV3-2) to TRBJ2-2; D perhaps matches TRBD2 (7 bases). Germline assignment: CDR1 LGHDT and CDR2 YNNKEL (reference sequence). The V and J ends lost 5 bases and 5 bases respectively, with 12 bases between them. The CDR3 spans 14 residues. The CDR3 DNA is TGTGCCAGCAGCTCAAGGGGGGGGACCGGGGAGCTGTTTTTT. This encodes CASSSRGGTGELFF.

The chain carries TRBV5-1 and TRBJ1-1; D is unresolved. V lost 0 bases to trimming and J lost 4 bases, with 10 bases between them. This CDR3 has 14 amino acids. Per the germline V gene, CDR1 is SGHRS and CDR2 is YFSETQ. Written as DNA, the CDR3 is TGCGCCAGCAGCTTGGGCGGCAGTATCACTGAAGCTTTCTTT. Translation: CASSLGGSITEAFF.

V usage is TRBV7-9 and J usage is TRBJ1-4; 7 nucleotides line up with TRBD1. With 0 bases clipped from V and 7 bases from J, the junction kept 5 bases outside the gene matches. In germline, CDR1 is SEHNR, CDR2 FQNEAQ (reference sequence). CDR3 length: 15 amino acids. DNA of the CDR3: TGTGCCAGCAGCTTAGCGCCAGGGGGAGGTGAAAAACTGTTTTTT. Amino acid sequence: CASSLAPGGGEKLFF. Filled out from reference TRBV7-9 and TRBJ1-4, the complete variable domain reads DTGVSQNPRHKITKRGQNVTFRCDPISEHNRLYWYRQTLGQGPEFLTYFQNEAQLEKSRLLSDRFSAERPKGSFSTLEIQRTEQGDSAMYLCASSLAPGGGEKLFFGSGTQLSVL.

The chain combines TRBV5-1 with TRBJ2-7; D remains unclear. Germline loops: CDR1 SGHRS, CDR2 YFSETQ. The CDR3 is 13 amino acids. The V and J ends lost 0 bases and 6 bases respectively, with 10 bases between them. The CDR3 sequence is CASSLARQSEQYF. The CDR3 DNA reads as TGCGCCAGCAGCTTGGCCAGGCAGAGCGAGCAGTACTTC.

The CDR3 DNA sequence: TGTGCCAGCAGTGCAGGAGGGAGCACAGATACGCAGTATTTT. Translated: CASSAGGSTDTQYF. The chain combines TRBV6-4 with TRBJ2-3, with a tentative D call TRBD2 (6 bases). Per germline, CDR1 MRHNA and CDR2 SNTAGT. CDR3 length: 14 residues. V was shortened by 4 bases and J by 0 bases, with 8 bases between the two germline ends.

The CDR3: CASSVRGNQPQHF. CDR3 nucleotide sequence: TGTGCCAGCAGTGTTCGTGGCAATCAGCCCCAGCATTTT. The chain has TRBV2 and TRBJ1-5, with D unresolved. Trimming stripped 4 bases from V and 2 bases from J, with 6 bases between. The CDR3 runs to 13 residues. The V gene's germline CDR1 is SNHLY and CDR2 FYNNEI.

V usage is TRBV7-9 and J usage is TRBJ1-6; D may be TRBD1 (5 bases). The V end lost 1 base, the J end lost 9 bases, and 10 bases lay between the germline ends. The CDR3 runs to 14 residues. Germline V gene data show CDR1 as SEHNR and CDR2 as FQNEAQ (reference sequence). The DNA for the CDR3 is TGTGCCAGCAGCTTAGGAGCAGGGTCTTCACCCCTCCACTTT. Translating gives CASSLGAGSSPLHF.

The chain joins TRBV4-2 to TRBJ1-4; 9 bases line up with TRBD1. The CDR3 contains 16 residues. CDR1 is LGHNA and CDR2 is YNFKEQ in the germline V gene. J was trimmed by 7 bases and V by 4 bases; bases with no gene match: 10. As DNA, the CDR3 is TGTGCCAGCAGCCCTACCCCGGGGACAGGGTTTGAAAAACTGTTTTTT. It yields the protein CASSPTPGTGFEKLFF.

The J gene is TRBJ2-5, the V gene TRBV4-1, with no clear D. The CDR3 is 14 residues long. Trimming took off 4 bases at V and 2 bases at J, with 11 bases between the two ends. Germline CDR1 and CDR2: MGHRA and YSYEKL. The CDR3 bases are TGCGCCAGCAGCCCAGTGCTAGGACAAGAGACCCAGTACTTC. The encoded protein is CASSPVLGQETQYF.

The gene calls are TRBV14 and TRBJ2-1; 7 nucleotides line up with TRBD2. CDR1 and CDR2 (germline): SGHDN, FVKESK. J gave up 4 bases and V 5 bases, and 11 bases lay outside the gene matches. The length of the CDR3 is 16 residues. The CDR3 sequence: CASSVQRGGGYNEQFF. CDR3 in DNA: TGTGCCAGCAGCGTACAGCGGGGAGGAGGGTACAATGAGCAGTTCTTC.

The chain links TRBV10-2 to TRBJ1-6; 11 nucleotides align to TRBD1. V gave up 3 bases and J gave up 9 bases; unmatched junction bases: 7. The CDR3 runs to 16 residues. Germline V gives CDR1 WSHSY, CDR2 SAAADI. The CDR3 bases are TGCGCCAGCAGTGAATCCGGGACAGGGGGAAGTTCACCCCTCCACTTT. Protein: CASSESGTGGSSPLHF.

This clone came up a few times. The chain recombines TRBV7-9 with TRBJ2-7; a possible D gene is TRBD1 (5 bases). From germline, CDR1 is SEHNR and CDR2 FQNEAQ (reference sequence). The V gene lost 3 bases and the J gene lost 1 base, with 7 bases spanning the gap. CDR3 length equals 13 residues. CDR3 region: CASSLTDSYEQYF. The DNA of the CDR3 is TGTGCCAGCAGCTTGACAGATTCCTACGAGCAGTACTTC.

The rearrangement links TRBV11-2 to TRBJ1-2; D ambiguous. CDR3 length: 14 amino acids. V dropped 4 bases and J dropped 8 bases, with 17 bases sitting between them. Germline V gives CDR1 SGHAT, CDR2 FQNNGV. CDR3 region: CASSSNSGSQGYTF. CDR3 DNA sequence: TGTGCCAGCAGCTCGAACTCGGGATCGCAAGGCTACACCTTC.

The chain employs TRBV29-1 and TRBJ2-3; 9 bases line up with TRBD1. The V gene end was trimmed by 8 bases and the J gene end by 6 bases; junction bases not matched to a gene: 9. The CDR3 has 13 residues. Germline V CDR1 and CDR2: SQVTM, ANQGSEA. CDR3 in amino acids: CSFAGQGTDTQYF. For the CDR3, the DNA is TGCAGCTTCGCCGGACAGGGGACGGATACGCAGTATTTT.

This clone was observed a single time. The chain combines TRBV7-9 with TRBJ1-1; no firm D call. There are 15 residues in the CDR3. CDR1 and CDR2 (germline): SEHNR, FQNEAQ (reference sequence). The V end lost 0 bases, the J end lost 4 bases, and 12 bases lay between the germline ends. The CDR3 region is CASSLAVKSSTEAFF. The DNA of the CDR3 is TGTGCCAGCAGCTTAGCCGTCAAGAGCTCCACTGAAGCTTTCTTT.

This chain joins TRBV7-6 and TRBJ2-7; maybe TRBD2 (7 bases). CDR1 SGHVS and CDR2 FNYEAQ come from the germline V gene. The germline V and J ends were trimmed by 1 base and 5 bases, with 15 bases remaining between them. The CDR3 covers 15 residues. CDR3 in amino acids: CASSLVWGGINEQYF. CDR3 DNA: TGTGCCAGCAGCTTAGTTTGGGGGGGCATCAACGAGCAGTACTTC. Together with reference TRBV7-6 and TRBJ2-7, the CDR3 gives the full variable domain: GAGVSQSPRYKVTKRGQDVALRCDPISGHVSLYWYRQALGQGPEFLTYFNYEAQQDKSGLPNDRFSAERPEGSISTLTIQRTEQRDSAMYRCASSLVWGGINEQYFGPGTRLTVT.

The rearrangement uses TRBV7-2 and TRBJ2-1; D is possibly TRBD1 (6 bases). Per the germline V gene, CDR1 is SGHTA and CDR2 is FQGNSA. The CDR3 is made up of 14 amino acids. V was pared by 2 bases and J by 8 bases, with 13 bases between. This CDR3 is CASSLYRVGDEQFF. CDR3 bases: TGTGCCAGCAGCTTATACAGGGTAGGCGATGAGCAGTTCTTC.

The chain couples TRBV5-1 to TRBJ2-1; 14 nucleotides line up with TRBD2. This CDR3 comprises 17 residues. Looked up from germline, CDR1 is SGHRS and CDR2 is YFSETQ. V lost 4 bases and J lost 4; bases outside the gene matches: 7. CDR3 residues: CASSPGLAGGLYNEQFF. CDR3 in DNA: TGCGCCAGCAGCCCAGGACTAGCGGGGGGTCTGTACAATGAGCAGTTCTTC. Drawing the rest from reference TRBV5-1 and TRBJ2-1, the complete variable domain is KAGVTQTPRYLIKTRGQQVTLSCSPISGHRSVSWYQQTPGQGLQFLFEYFSETQRNKGNFPGRFSGRQFSNSRSEMNVSTLELGDSALYLCASSPGLAGGLYNEQFFGPGTRLTVL.

This chain links TRBV5-6 with TRBJ1-2; TRBD1 agrees at 10 bases. After removal of 4 bases from V and 8 bases from J, the junction contained 5 bases not matched to a gene. This CDR3 is built from 13 residues. Germline CDR1 reads SGHDT; CDR2 reads YYEEEE. Here the CDR3 reads CASSLGQGSGYTF. The CDR3 coding sequence is TGTGCCAGCAGCCTGGGACAGGGGAGCGGCTACACCTTC.